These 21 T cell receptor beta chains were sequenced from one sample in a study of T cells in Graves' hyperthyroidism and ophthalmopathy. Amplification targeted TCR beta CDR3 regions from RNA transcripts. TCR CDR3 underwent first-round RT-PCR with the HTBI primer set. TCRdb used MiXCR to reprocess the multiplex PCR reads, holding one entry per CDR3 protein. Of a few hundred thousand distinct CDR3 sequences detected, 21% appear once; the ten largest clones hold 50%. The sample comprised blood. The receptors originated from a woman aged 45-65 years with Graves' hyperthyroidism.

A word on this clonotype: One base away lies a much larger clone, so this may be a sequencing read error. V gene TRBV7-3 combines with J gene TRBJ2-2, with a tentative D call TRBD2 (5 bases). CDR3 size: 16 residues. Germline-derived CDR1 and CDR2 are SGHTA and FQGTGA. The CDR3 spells CASSLTSGSNTVELFF. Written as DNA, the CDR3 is TGTGCCAGCAGCTTAACGAGCGGATCGAACACCGTGGAGCTGTTTTTT.

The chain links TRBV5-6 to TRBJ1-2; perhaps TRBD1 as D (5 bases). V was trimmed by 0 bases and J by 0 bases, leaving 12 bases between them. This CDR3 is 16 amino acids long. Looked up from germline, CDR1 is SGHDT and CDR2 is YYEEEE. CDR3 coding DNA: TGTGCCAGCAGCTTGGGGTCACAGGTTACTAACTATGGCTACACCTTC. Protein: CASSLGSQVTNYGYTF.

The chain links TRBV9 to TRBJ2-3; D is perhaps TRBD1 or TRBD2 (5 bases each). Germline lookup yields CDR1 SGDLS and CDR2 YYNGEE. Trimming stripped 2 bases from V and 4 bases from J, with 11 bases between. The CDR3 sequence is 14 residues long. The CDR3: CASSVGHGADTQYF. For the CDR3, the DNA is TGTGCCAGCAGCGTGGGGCACGGGGCAGATACGCAGTATTTT.

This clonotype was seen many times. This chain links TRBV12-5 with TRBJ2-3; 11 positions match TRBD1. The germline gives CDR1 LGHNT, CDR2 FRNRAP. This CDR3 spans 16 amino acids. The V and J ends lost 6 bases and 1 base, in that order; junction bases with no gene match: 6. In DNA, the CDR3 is TGTGCTAGTGGGAACGGACAGGGGGCGGGCACAGATACGCAGTATTTT. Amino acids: CASGNGQGAGTDTQYF.

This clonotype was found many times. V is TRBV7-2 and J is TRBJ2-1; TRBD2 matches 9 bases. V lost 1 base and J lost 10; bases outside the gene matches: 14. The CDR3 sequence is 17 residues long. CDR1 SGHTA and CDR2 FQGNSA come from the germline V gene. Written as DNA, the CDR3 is TGTGCCAGCAGCTTAGATTGGTTCCTGGGGGCGGGAGGGGAGCAGTTCTTC. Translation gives CASSLDWFLGAGGEQFF.

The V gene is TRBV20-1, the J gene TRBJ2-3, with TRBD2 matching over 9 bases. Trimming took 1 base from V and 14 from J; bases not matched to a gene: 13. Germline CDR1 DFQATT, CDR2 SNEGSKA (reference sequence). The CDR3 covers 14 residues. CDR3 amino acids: CSARGLADPRSRYF. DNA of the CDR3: TGCAGTGCTAGAGGACTAGCGGACCCACGATCTAGGTATTTT.

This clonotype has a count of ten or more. CDR3 DNA sequence: TGTGCCAGCAGCCACGGGGGAAACACCATATATTTT. This sequence encodes CASSHGGNTIYF. The chain uses TRBV3-1 and TRBJ1-3; unclear D gene. Trimming removed 3 bases from V and 4 bases from J, with 4 bases in between. This CDR3 comprises 12 residues. Germline V lookup: CDR1 LGHDT, CDR2 YNNKEL (reference sequence).

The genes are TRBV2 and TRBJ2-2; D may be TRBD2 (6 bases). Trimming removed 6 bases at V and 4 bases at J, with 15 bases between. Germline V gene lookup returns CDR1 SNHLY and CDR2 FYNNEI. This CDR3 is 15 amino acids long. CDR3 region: CASSSNLEGTGELFF. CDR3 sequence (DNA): TGTGCCAGCAGCTCGAACCTGGAGGGCACCGGGGAGCTGTTTTTT.

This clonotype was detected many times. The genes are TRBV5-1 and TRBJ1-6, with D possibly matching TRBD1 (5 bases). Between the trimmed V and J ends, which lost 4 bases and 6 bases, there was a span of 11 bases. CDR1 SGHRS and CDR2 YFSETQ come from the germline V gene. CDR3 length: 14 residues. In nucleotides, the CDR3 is TGCGCCAGCAGCCTCCGGGACTTTAATTCACCCCTCCACTTT. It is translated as CASSLRDFNSPLHF.

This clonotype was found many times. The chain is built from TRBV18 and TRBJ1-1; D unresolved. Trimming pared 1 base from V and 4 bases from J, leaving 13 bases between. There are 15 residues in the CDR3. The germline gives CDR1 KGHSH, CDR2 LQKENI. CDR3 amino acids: CASSPRKGPSTEAFF. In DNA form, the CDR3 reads TGTGCCAGCTCACCACGTAAGGGTCCGAGCACTGAAGCTTTCTTT.

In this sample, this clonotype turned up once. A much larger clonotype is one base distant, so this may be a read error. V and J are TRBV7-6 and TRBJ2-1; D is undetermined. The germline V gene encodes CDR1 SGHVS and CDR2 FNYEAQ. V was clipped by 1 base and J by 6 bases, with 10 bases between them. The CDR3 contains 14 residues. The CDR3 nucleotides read TGTGCCAGCAGCTTAGGAACAGCTACCAATGAGCAGTTCTTC. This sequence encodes CASSLGTATNEQFF.

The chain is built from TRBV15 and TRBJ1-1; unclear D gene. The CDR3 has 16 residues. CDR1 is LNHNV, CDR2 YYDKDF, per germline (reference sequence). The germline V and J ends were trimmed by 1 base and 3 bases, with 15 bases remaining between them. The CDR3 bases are TGTGCCACCAGCAGAGGACCGCACATTGGGGACACTGAAGCTTTCTTT. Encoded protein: CATSRGPHIGDTEAFF. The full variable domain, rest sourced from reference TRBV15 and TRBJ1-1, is DAMVIQNPRYQVTQFGKPVTLSCSQTLNHNVMYWYQQKSSQAPKLLFHYYDKDFNNEADTPDNFQSRRPNTSFCFLDIRSPGLGDTAMYLCATSRGPHIGDTEAFFGQGTRLTVV.

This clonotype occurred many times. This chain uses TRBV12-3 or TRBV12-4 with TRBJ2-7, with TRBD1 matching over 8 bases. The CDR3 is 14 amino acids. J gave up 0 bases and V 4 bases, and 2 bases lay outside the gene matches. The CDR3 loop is CASSSDRASYEQYF. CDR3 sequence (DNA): TGTGCCAGCAGTTCGGACAGGGCCTCCTACGAGCAGTACTTC.

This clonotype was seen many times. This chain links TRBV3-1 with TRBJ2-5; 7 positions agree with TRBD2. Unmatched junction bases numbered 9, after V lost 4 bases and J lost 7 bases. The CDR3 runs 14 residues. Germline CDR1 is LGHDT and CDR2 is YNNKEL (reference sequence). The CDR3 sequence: CASSLTSGGRTQYF. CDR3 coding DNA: TGTGCCAGCAGCCTCACATCGGGCGGGAGGACCCAGTACTTC.

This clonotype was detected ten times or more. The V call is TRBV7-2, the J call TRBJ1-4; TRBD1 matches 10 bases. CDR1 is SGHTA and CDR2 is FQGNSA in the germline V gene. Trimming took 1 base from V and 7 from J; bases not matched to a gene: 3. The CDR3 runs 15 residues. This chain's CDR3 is CASSLGQGAFEKLFF. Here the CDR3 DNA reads TGTGCCAGCAGCTTAGGACAGGGGGCGTTTGAAAAACTGTTTTTT.

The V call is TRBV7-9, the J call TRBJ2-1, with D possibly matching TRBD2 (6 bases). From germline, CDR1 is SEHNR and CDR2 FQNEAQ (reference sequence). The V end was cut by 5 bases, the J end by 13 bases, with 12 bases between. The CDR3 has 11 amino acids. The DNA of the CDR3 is TGTGCCAGCAGCCAGTGGACTATCCAGTTCTTC. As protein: CASSQWTIQFF.

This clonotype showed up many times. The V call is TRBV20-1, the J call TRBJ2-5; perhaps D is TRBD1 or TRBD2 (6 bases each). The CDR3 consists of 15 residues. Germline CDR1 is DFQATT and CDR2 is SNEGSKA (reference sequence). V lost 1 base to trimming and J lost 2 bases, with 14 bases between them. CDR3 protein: CSARGGASWQETQYF. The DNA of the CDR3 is TGCAGTGCTAGAGGGGGGGCTAGTTGGCAAGAGACCCAGTACTTC.

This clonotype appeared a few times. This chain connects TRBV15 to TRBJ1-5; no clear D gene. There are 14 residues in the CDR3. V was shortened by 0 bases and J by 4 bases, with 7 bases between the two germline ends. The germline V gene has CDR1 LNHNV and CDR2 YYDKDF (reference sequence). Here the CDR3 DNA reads TGTGCCACCAGCAGAGATAAAGGGAATCAGCCCCAGCATTTT. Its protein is CATSRDKGNQPQHF. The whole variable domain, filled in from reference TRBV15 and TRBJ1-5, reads DAMVIQNPRYQVTQFGKPVTLSCSQTLNHNVMYWYQQKSSQAPKLLFHYYDKDFNNEADTPDNFQSRRPNTSFCFLDIRSPGLGDTAMYLCATSRDKGNQPQHFGDGTRLSIL.

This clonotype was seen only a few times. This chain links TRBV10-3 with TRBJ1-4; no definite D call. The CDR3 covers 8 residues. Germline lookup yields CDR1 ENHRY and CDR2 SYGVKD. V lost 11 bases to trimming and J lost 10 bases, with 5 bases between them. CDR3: CAPAKLFF. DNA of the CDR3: TGTGCCCCTGCAAAACTGTTTTTT.

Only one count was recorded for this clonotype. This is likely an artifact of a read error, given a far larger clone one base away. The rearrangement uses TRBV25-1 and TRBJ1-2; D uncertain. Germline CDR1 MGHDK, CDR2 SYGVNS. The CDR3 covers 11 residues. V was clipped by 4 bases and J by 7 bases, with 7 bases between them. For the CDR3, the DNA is TGTGCCAGCAGTGGAGGGTTTGGCTACACCTTC. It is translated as CASSGGFGYTF.

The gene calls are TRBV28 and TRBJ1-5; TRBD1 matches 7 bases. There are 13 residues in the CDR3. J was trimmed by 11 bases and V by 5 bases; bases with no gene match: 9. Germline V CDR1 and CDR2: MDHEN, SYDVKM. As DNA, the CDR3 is TGTGCCAGCAGTCCACCCAGTCAGGGGGCCCAGCATTTT. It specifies CASSPPSQGAQHF.